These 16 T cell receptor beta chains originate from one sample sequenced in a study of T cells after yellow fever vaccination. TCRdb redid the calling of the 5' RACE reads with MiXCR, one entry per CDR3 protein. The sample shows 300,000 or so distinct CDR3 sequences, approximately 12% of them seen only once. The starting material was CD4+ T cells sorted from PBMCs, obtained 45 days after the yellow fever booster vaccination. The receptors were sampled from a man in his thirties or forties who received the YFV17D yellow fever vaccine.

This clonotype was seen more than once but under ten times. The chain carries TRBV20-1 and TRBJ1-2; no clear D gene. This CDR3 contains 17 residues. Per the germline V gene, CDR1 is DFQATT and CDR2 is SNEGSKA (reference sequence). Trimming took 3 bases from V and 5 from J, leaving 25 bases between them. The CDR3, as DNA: TGCAGTGCTAGTGACCTCCGTGACACATCGGGTCGATATGGCTACACCTTC. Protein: CSASDLRDTSGRYGYTF.

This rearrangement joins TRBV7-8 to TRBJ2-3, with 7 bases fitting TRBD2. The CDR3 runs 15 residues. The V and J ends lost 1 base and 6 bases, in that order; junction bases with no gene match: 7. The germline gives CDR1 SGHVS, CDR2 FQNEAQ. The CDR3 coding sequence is TGTGCCAGCAGCTTAGGCGGACTAGTTGGGGATACGCAGTATTTT. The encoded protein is CASSLGGLVGDTQYF.

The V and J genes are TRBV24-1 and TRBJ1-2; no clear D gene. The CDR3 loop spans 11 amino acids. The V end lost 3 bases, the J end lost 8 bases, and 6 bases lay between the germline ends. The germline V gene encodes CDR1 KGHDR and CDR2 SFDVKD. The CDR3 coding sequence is TGTGCCACCAGTGATGAAGGGGGCTACACCTTC. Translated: CATSDEGGYTF.

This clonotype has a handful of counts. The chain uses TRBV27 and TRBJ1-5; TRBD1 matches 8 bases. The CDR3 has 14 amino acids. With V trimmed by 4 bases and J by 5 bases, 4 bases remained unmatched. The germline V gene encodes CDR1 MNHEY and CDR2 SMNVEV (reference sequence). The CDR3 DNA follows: TGTGCCAGCAGTTCTTTGACAGGGGATCAGCCCCAGCATTTT. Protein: CASSSLTGDQPQHF.

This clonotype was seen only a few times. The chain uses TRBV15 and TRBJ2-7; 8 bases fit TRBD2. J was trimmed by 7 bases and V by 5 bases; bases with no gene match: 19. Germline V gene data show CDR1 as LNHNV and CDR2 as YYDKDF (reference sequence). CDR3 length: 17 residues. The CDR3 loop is CATSRNPIIAGGGEQYF. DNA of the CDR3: TGTGCCACCAGCCGTAATCCGATTATTGCGGGAGGAGGTGAGCAGTACTTC. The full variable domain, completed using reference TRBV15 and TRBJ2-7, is DAMVIQNPRYQVTQFGKPVTLSCSQTLNHNVMYWYQQKSSQAPKLLFHYYDKDFNNEADTPDNFQSRRPNTSFCFLDIRSPGLGDTAMYLCATSRNPIIAGGGEQYFGPGTRLTVT.

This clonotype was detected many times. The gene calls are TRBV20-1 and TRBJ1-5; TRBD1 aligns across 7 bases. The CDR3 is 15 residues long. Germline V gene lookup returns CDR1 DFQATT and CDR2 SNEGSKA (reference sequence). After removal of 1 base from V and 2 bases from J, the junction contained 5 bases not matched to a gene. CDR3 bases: TGCAGTGCTAGAGGGGCAGGGGGACGCAATCAGCCCCAGCATTTT. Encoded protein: CSARGAGGRNQPQHF.

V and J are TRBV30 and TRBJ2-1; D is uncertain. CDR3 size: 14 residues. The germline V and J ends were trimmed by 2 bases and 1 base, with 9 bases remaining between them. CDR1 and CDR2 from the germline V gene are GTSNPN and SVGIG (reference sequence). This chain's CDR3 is CAWSRKGSYNEQFF. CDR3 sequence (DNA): TGTGCCTGGAGTCGGAAGGGATCCTACAATGAGCAGTTCTTC.

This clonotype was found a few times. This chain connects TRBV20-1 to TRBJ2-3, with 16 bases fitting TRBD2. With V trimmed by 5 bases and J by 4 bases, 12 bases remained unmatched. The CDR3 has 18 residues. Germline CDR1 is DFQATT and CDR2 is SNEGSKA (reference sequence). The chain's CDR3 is CSAGGLAGGPSSSDTQYF. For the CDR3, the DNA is TGCAGTGCTGGGGGACTAGCGGGAGGGCCTTCGAGCTCAGATACGCAGTATTTT.

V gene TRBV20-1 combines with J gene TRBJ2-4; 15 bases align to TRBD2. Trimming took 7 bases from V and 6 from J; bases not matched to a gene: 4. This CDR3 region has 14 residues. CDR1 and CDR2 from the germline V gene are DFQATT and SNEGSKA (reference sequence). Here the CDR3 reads CSGTSGRAGNIQYF. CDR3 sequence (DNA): TGCAGTGGGACTAGCGGGAGGGCCGGAAACATTCAGTACTTC.

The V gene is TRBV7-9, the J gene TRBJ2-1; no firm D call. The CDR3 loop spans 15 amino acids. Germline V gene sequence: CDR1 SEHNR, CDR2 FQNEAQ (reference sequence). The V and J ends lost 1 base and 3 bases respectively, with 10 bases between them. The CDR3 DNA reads TGTGCCAGCAGCTTAGACGGTAGGGTCTACAATGAGCAGTTCTTC. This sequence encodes CASSLDGRVYNEQFF.

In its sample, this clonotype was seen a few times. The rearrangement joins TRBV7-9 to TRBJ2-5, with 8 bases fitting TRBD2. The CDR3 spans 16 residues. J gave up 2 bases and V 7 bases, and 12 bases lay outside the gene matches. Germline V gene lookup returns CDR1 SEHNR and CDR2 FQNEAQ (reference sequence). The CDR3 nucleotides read TGTGCCAGCACCAAGTCATCGGGAGGGCGACAAGAGACCCAGTACTTC. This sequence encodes CASTKSSGGRQETQYF.

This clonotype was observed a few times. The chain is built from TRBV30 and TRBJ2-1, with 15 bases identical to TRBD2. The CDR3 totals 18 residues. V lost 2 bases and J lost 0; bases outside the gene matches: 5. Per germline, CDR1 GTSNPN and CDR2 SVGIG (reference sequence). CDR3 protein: CAWSSGTSGRSSYNEQFF. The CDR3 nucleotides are TGTGCCTGGAGTTCCGGGACTAGCGGGAGGAGCTCCTACAATGAGCAGTTCTTC. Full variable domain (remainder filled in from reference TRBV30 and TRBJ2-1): SQTIHQWPATLVQPVGSPLSLECTVEGTSNPNLYWYRQAAGRGLQLLFYSVGIGQISSEVPQNLSASRPQDRQFILSSKKLLLSDSGFYLCAWSSGTSGRSSYNEQFFGPGTRLTVL.

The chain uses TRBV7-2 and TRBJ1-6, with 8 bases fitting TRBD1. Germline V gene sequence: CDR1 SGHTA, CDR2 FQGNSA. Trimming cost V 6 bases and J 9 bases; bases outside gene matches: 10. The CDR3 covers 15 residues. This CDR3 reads CASSLSPGGSSPLHF. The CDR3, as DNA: TGTGCCAGCAGTTTATCTCCAGGGGGCTCTTCACCCCTCCACTTT.

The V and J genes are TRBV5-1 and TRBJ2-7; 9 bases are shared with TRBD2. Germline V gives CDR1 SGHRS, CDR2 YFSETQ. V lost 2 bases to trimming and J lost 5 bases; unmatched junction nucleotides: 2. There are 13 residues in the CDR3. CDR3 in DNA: TGCGCCAGCAGCTTAGAGCGGGAGGACGAGCAGTACTTC. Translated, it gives CASSLEREDEQYF.

CDR3 protein: CASSYSTTGTGELFF. The CDR3 nucleotides are TGTGCCAGCAGTTACTCGACGACGGGCACCGGGGAGCTGTTTTTT. V is TRBV6-2 or TRBV6-3 and J is TRBJ2-2; D ambiguous. The germline V gene has CDR1 MNHEY and CDR2 SVGEGT. V lost 0 bases and J 4 bases, leaving 9 bases between the germline ends. The CDR3 sequence is 15 residues long.

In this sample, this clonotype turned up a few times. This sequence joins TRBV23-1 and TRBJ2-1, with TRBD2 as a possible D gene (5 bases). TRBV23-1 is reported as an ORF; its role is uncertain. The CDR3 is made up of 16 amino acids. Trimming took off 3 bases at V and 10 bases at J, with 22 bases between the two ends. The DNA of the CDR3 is TGCGCCAGCAGTCACCGCCGAGCCTTCGAGGGATACGAGCAGTTCTTC. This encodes CASSHRRAFEGYEQFF.